Listed below are T cell receptor beta chains from one sample, sequenced in a study of TIL therapy for anti-PD-1-resistant metastatic lung cancer. Here immunoSEQ multiplex PCR was the method, and the copy in TCRdb shows in-frame clones only, minus some. The table lists some 13,000 clones, less than 70% of them singletons. The material sequenced was tumor tissue, taken at baseline. Every receptor here comes from a woman aged 30 to 85 with non-small cell lung cancer. Both conserved end residues are part of each CDR3. D genes are given only for firm matches. Clone size is not always given. Where it is, it says once, few, many or a class for expanded clones.

j_call: TRBJ2-2; clone_size: -; d_call: -; v_call: TRBV18; cdr3_length: 14; cdr3_aa: CASSPPSAVGELFF; cdr3_nt: TGTGCCAGCTCACCACCATCGGCAGTCGGGGAGCTGTTTTTT
j_call: TRBJ2-1; clone_size: -; d_call: -; v_call: TRBV5-1; cdr3_length: 13; cdr3_aa: CASSQQQGNEQFF; cdr3_nt: TGCGCCAGCAGCCAGCAGCAAGGCAATGAGCAGTTCTTC
j_call: TRBJ2-3; clone_size: -; d_call: TRBD2; v_call: TRBV5-1; cdr3_length: 17; cdr3_aa: CASSRGLAGAFTDTQYF; cdr3_nt: TGCGCCAGCAGCAGGGGACTAGCGGGGGCCTTCACAGATACGCAGTATTTT
j_call: TRBJ2-4; clone_size: -; d_call: -; v_call: TRBV13; cdr3_length: 16; cdr3_aa: CASSPRMGQGKNIQYF; cdr3_nt: TGTGCCAGCAGTCCGCGGATGGGGCAGGGGAAAAACATTCAGTACTTC
j_call: TRBJ2-1; clone_size: -; d_call: -; v_call: TRBV7-2; cdr3_length: 16; cdr3_aa: CASSLAKGLYYNEQFF; cdr3_nt: TGTGCCAGCAGCCTAGCTAAAGGCTTGTACTACAATGAGCAGTTCTTC
j_call: TRBJ1-6; clone_size: -; d_call: -; v_call: TRBV11-2; cdr3_length: 17; cdr3_aa: CASSLGSWDVSNSPLHF; cdr3_nt: TGTGCCAGCAGCTTAGGGAGTTGGGACGTCTCTAATTCACCCCTCCACTTT
j_call: TRBJ1-4; clone_size: -; d_call: -; v_call: TRBV7-8; cdr3_length: 13; cdr3_aa: CASSSDRNEKLFF; cdr3_nt: TGTGCCAGCAGCTCGGACAGAAATGAAAAACTGTTTTTT
j_call: TRBJ2-5; clone_size: -; d_call: TRBD2; v_call: TRBV4-1; cdr3_length: 16; cdr3_aa: CASSGRLAGGPPTQYF; cdr3_nt: TGCGCCAGCAGCGGGAGACTAGCGGGGGGCCCTCCGACCCAGTACTTC
j_call: TRBJ2-4; clone_size: -; d_call: -; v_call: TRBV5-1; cdr3_length: 15; cdr3_aa: CASSQQGTSQNIQYF; cdr3_nt: TGCGCCAGCAGCCAGCAGGGGACATCTCAAAACATTCAGTACTTC
j_call: TRBJ2-3; clone_size: -; d_call: TRBD2; v_call: TRBV29-1; cdr3_length: 15; cdr3_aa: CSVEGTSGSTDTQYF; cdr3_nt: TGCAGCGTTGAAGGGACTAGCGGGAGCACAGATACGCAGTATTTT
j_call: TRBJ2-7; clone_size: few; d_call: -; v_call: TRBV7-2; cdr3_length: 15; cdr3_aa: CASSLRDVPYYEQYF; cdr3_nt: TGTGCCAGCAGCTTAAGAGATGTCCCCTACTACGAGCAGTACTTC
j_call: TRBJ2-5; clone_size: -; d_call: TRBD2; v_call: TRBV27; cdr3_length: 14; cdr3_aa: CASRPTSAQETQYF; cdr3_nt: TGTGCCAGCAGACCAACTAGCGCCCAAGAGACCCAGTACTTC
j_call: TRBJ1-2; clone_size: few; d_call: TRBD1; v_call: TRBV7-8; cdr3_length: 18; cdr3_aa: CASSRGLSTGGLEYGYTF; cdr3_nt: TGTGCCAGCAGTCGCGGACTATCGACAGGGGGCTTAGAGTATGGCTACACCTTC
j_call: TRBJ1-4; clone_size: -; d_call: -; v_call: TRBV4-2; cdr3_length: 15; cdr3_aa: CASSQETRANEKLFF; cdr3_nt: TGTGCCAGCAGCCAAGAAACGCGGGCAAATGAAAAACTGTTTTTT
j_call: TRBJ2-6; clone_size: -; d_call: -; v_call: TRBV16; cdr3_length: 15; cdr3_aa: CASSQSDSGANVLTF; cdr3_nt: TGTGCCAGCAGCCAATCCGATTCTGGGGCCAACGTCCTGACTTTC
j_call: TRBJ1-1; clone_size: -; d_call: TRBD1; v_call: TRBV4-2; cdr3_length: 19; cdr3_aa: CASSQETGARQGLNTEAFF; cdr3_nt: TGTGCCAGCAGCCAAGAAACGGGAGCTAGACAGGGATTGAACACTGAAGCTTTCTTT
j_call: TRBJ1-1; clone_size: -; d_call: TRBD1; v_call: TRBV5-1; cdr3_length: 15; cdr3_aa: CASRESGQGYTEAFF; cdr3_nt: TGCGCCAGCAGAGAGTCGGGACAGGGTTACACTGAAGCTTTCTTT
j_call: TRBJ1-2; clone_size: few; d_call: -; v_call: TRBV7-2; cdr3_length: 12; cdr3_aa: CASSLVGSGYTF; cdr3_nt: TGTGCCAGCAGCTTAGTAGGGAGTGGCTACACCTTC
j_call: TRBJ2-3; clone_size: few; d_call: -; v_call: TRBV30; cdr3_length: 15; cdr3_aa: CAWSQARPRSGTQYF; cdr3_nt: TGTGCCTGGAGTCAAGCCAGACCACGGTCCGGGACGCAGTATTTT
j_call: TRBJ2-3; clone_size: -; d_call: -; v_call: TRBV11-2; cdr3_length: 12; cdr3_aa: CASSLGGDTQYF; cdr3_nt: TGTGCCAGCAGCCTTGGGGGGGATACGCAGTATTTT
j_call: TRBJ2-5; clone_size: -; d_call: -; v_call: TRBV6-5; cdr3_length: 12; cdr3_aa: CASQGTQETQYF; cdr3_nt: TGTGCCAGTCAGGGGACCCAAGAGACCCAGTACTTC
j_call: TRBJ1-1; clone_size: -; d_call: -; v_call: TRBV6-4; cdr3_length: 15; cdr3_aa: CASSPRAGASTEAFF; cdr3_nt: TGTGCCAGCAGTCCCAGGGCAGGGGCGAGCACTGAAGCTTTCTTT
j_call: TRBJ1-2; clone_size: few; d_call: TRBD1; v_call: TRBV7-8; cdr3_length: 15; cdr3_aa: CASSARDSFYYGYTF; cdr3_nt: TGTGCCAGCAGCGCGAGGGACAGCTTCTACTATGGCTACACCTTC
j_call: TRBJ1-1; clone_size: once; d_call: -; v_call: TRBV9; cdr3_length: 15; cdr3_aa: CASSPLVEPNTEAFF; cdr3_nt: TGTGCCAGCAGCCCTCTGGTGGAGCCGAACACTGAAGCTTTCTTT
j_call: TRBJ2-7; clone_size: -; d_call: -; v_call: TRBV10-3; cdr3_length: 13; cdr3_aa: CATSGLVAYEQYF; cdr3_nt: TGTGCCACCTCGGGACTCGTAGCCTACGAGCAGTACTTC
j_call: TRBJ2-5; clone_size: -; d_call: TRBD2; v_call: TRBV6-1; cdr3_length: 16; cdr3_aa: CASSGLAGSRGQDQYF; cdr3_nt: TGTGCCAGCAGTGGCCTAGCGGGGTCCCGGGGCCAGGACCAGTACTTC
j_call: TRBJ1-1; clone_size: -; d_call: -; v_call: TRBV5-4; cdr3_length: 14; cdr3_aa: CASSLDGGYTEAFF; cdr3_nt: TGTGCCAGCAGCTTGGACGGGGGTTACACTGAAGCTTTCTTT
j_call: TRBJ2-3; clone_size: -; d_call: TRBD2; v_call: TRBV5-6; cdr3_length: 16; cdr3_aa: CASSLAAGVPTDTQYF; cdr3_nt: TGTGCCAGCAGCTTGGCCGCGGGAGTGCCGACAGATACGCAGTATTTT
j_call: TRBJ2-5; clone_size: -; d_call: -; v_call: TRBV27; cdr3_length: 13; cdr3_aa: CASSSPWQETQYF; cdr3_nt: TGTGCCAGCAGTTCCCCGTGGCAAGAGACCCAGTACTTC
j_call: TRBJ2-3; clone_size: -; d_call: -; v_call: TRBV27; cdr3_length: 15; cdr3_aa: CASSLSLTGIDTQYF; cdr3_nt: TGTGCCAGCAGTTTATCCCTTACAGGGATAGATACGCAGTATTTT
j_call: TRBJ1-5; clone_size: -; d_call: TRBD1; v_call: TRBV19; cdr3_length: 16; cdr3_aa: CASSWRTGTSNQPQHF; cdr3_nt: TGTGCCAGTAGTTGGAGGACAGGGACTAGCAATCAGCCCCAGCATTTT
j_call: TRBJ2-4; clone_size: -; d_call: -; v_call: TRBV6-5; cdr3_length: 14; cdr3_aa: CASSQGGAKNIQYF; cdr3_nt: TGTGCCAGCAGCCAAGGGGGGGCCAAAAACATTCAGTACTTC
j_call: TRBJ2-1; clone_size: few; d_call: -; v_call: TRBV7-9; cdr3_length: 14; cdr3_aa: CASSLAESYNEQFF; cdr3_nt: TGTGCCAGCAGCTTAGCTGAATCCTACAATGAGCAGTTCTTC
j_call: TRBJ1-2; clone_size: -; d_call: -; v_call: TRBV30; cdr3_length: 14; cdr3_aa: CAWSQQAGHYGYTF; cdr3_nt: TGTGCCTGGAGTCAACAGGCAGGGCACTATGGCTACACCTTC
j_call: TRBJ2-3; clone_size: -; d_call: TRBD2; v_call: TRBV7-8; cdr3_length: 17; cdr3_aa: CASSLRRGGQYIDTQYF; cdr3_nt: TGTGCCAGCAGCTTAAGGCGGGGGGGACAATATATAGATACGCAGTATTTT